The 30 T cell receptor beta chains listed next were all sequenced from one sample in a study of blood T cell repertoires in COVID-19. The table came from immunoSEQ multiplex PCR; TCRdb's copy has only in-frame clones and leaves some out. The sample consists of around 300,000 clones, around 90% of them appearing once. Sequencing input: PBMCs or T cells enriched from blood (not recorded which). These receptor sequences come from a man aged 25-40 years who had recovered from COVID-19.

J is TRBJ2-7 and V is TRBV10-1; D perhaps matches TRBD2 (6 bases). Trimming removed 2 bases at V and 7 bases at J, with 12 bases between. The length of the CDR3 is 13 residues. CDR1 is WNHNN and CDR2 is SYGVQD in the germline V gene (reference sequence). The CDR3 DNA follows: TGCGCCAGCAGTGAGCACCTCGGGAGTGAGCAGTACTTC. Its translation is CASSEHLGSEQYF.

Only one count was recorded for this clone. This chain joins TRBV5-1 and TRBJ1-1; 7 bases agree with TRBD1. This CDR3 is built from 15 residues. The ends lost 4 bases at V and 5 bases at J; junction bases unmatched: 11. CDR1 is SGHRS and CDR2 is YFSETQ in the germline V gene. In nucleotides, the CDR3 is TGCGCCAGCAGCCTGACAGGGAATGATGGGACTGAAGCTTTCTTT. Translation: CASSLTGNDGTEAFF.

The V gene is TRBV30, the J gene TRBJ1-1; D not certain. In germline, CDR1 is GTSNPN, CDR2 SVGIG (reference sequence). V shed 2 bases and J shed 2 bases, with 12 bases lying between them. The CDR3 spans 14 residues. In DNA form, the CDR3 reads TGTGCCTGGAGTAGAATGACTCCCAACACTGAAGCTTTCTTT. Translated: CAWSRMTPNTEAFF.

This clone was found a few times. The chain couples TRBV6-5 to TRBJ1-6; 10 nucleotides agree with TRBD1. Germline V gene data show CDR1 as MNHEY and CDR2 as SVGAGI. The CDR3 extends over 15 amino acids. V was pared by 2 bases and J by 10 bases, with 5 bases of the junction left unmatched. DNA for the CDR3: TGTGCCAGCAGTTACGGACAGGGGGTTATATCACCCCTCCACTTT. It translates to CASSYGQGVISPLHF.

The chain recombines TRBV2 with TRBJ1-2; the D gene is possibly TRBD1 (6 bases). Germline CDR1 and CDR2: SNHLY and FYNNEI. Trimming removed 3 bases from V and 8 bases from J, with 13 bases in between. The CDR3 covers 13 residues. CDR3 amino acids: CASSDLGARGYTF. The CDR3 bases are TGTGCCAGCAGTGACTTGGGGGCGAGGGGCTACACCTTC. Looking up the rest from reference TRBV2 and TRBJ1-2 gives the full variable domain: EPEVTQTPSHQVTQMGQEVILRCVPISNHLYFYWYRQILGQKVEFLVSFYNNEISEKSEIFDDQFSVERPDGSNFTLKIRSTKLEDSAMYFCASSDLGARGYTFGSGTRLTVV.

This clone occurred once. The V gene is TRBV7-2, the J gene TRBJ2-1; 11 bases match TRBD2. V shed 1 base and J 5 bases; nucleotides not matched to a gene: 7. CDR1 SGHTA and CDR2 FQGNSA come from the germline V gene. The CDR3 length is 17 residues. The CDR3 region has the DNA TGTGCCAGCAGCTTAGTAGCTAGCGGGGGGCCTAACAATGAGCAGTTCTTC. It encodes CASSLVASGGPNNEQFF.

This rearrangement joins TRBV28 to TRBJ2-1, with TRBD2 as a possible D gene (7 bases). This CDR3 has 16 amino acids. Germline CDR1 and CDR2: MDHEN and SYDVKM. Trimming took 4 bases from V and 0 from J, leaving 13 bases between them. The CDR3: CASSWGGGRSYNEQFF. The CDR3 DNA reads as TGTGCCAGCAGTTGGGGAGGGGGGCGCTCCTACAATGAGCAGTTCTTC.

This chain uses TRBV7-9 with TRBJ2-3; no firm D call. The CDR3 length is 14 residues. Germline V gene data show CDR1 as SEHNR and CDR2 as FQNEAQ (reference sequence). The V gene lost 5 bases and the J gene lost 5 bases, with 14 bases spanning the gap. The CDR3 region is CASSPRSDLDTQYF. In DNA, the CDR3 is TGTGCCAGCAGCCCCAGATCAGATCTAGATACGCAGTATTTT.

The V call is TRBV4-2, the J call TRBJ1-1, with TRBD1 identical over 8 bases. J gave up 5 bases and V 1 base, and 9 bases lay outside the gene matches. Germline CDR1 reads LGHNA; CDR2 reads YNFKEQ. The CDR3 is 16 residues long. CDR3 in DNA: TGTGCCAGCAGCCAAGGATTTGACAGGGGCGGTACTGAAGCTTTCTTT. Translated: CASSQGFDRGGTEAFF.

The chain uses TRBV9 and TRBJ2-2; tentatively, D is TRBD1 (6 bases). Germline CDR1 reads SGDLS; CDR2 reads YYNGEE. Trimming removed 0 bases from V and 4 bases from J, with 7 bases in between. This CDR3 has 14 residues. CDR3 in amino acids: CASSVDRATGELFF. CDR3 coding DNA: TGTGCCAGCAGCGTAGACAGGGCCACCGGGGAGCTGTTTTTT. The entire variable domain, with the rest obtained from reference TRBV9 and TRBJ2-2, is as follows: DSGVTQTPKHLITATGQRVTLRCSPRSGDLSVYWYQQSLDQGLQFLIQYYNGEERAKGNILERFSAQQFPDLHSELNLSSLELGDSALYFCASSVDRATGELFFGEGSRLTVL.

The chain carries TRBV9 and TRBJ1-4; 10 bases are shared with TRBD1. The CDR3 totals 15 residues. The germline V gene encodes CDR1 SGDLS and CDR2 YYNGEE. V dropped 4 bases and J dropped 7; count of bases not matched to a gene: 7. The CDR3 region is CASSRTGGVGEKLFF. The CDR3, as DNA: TGTGCCAGCAGCCGGACAGGGGGGGTTGGTGAAAAACTGTTTTTT.

The chain uses TRBV6-5 and TRBJ1-1, with unresolved D. Trimming removed 0 bases at V and 0 bases at J, with 8 bases between. The germline V gene has CDR1 MNHEY and CDR2 SVGAGI. The length of the CDR3 is 15 residues. The chain's CDR3 is CASSYSSTMNTEAFF. Written as DNA, the CDR3 is TGTGCCAGCAGTTACTCGTCCACTATGAACACTGAAGCTTTCTTT.

The V gene is TRBV19, the J gene TRBJ2-1; possibly TRBD2 for D (6 bases). Germline V lookup: CDR1 LNHDA, CDR2 SQIVND (reference sequence). This CDR3 has 15 amino acids. Between the trimmed V and J ends, which lost 7 bases and 0 bases, there was a span of 13 bases. CDR3 coding DNA: TGTGCCAGTAACCCTGGACTACACTCCTACAATGAGCAGTTCTTC. Translation: CASNPGLHSYNEQFF.

The rearrangement links TRBV6-5 to TRBJ2-1, with a tentative D call TRBD1 (5 bases). The CDR3 is 15 amino acids. Trimming took off 6 bases at V and 2 bases at J, with 14 bases between the two ends. CDR1 is MNHEY and CDR2 is SVGAGI in the germline V gene. In DNA form, the CDR3 reads TGTGCCAGCAGCCTTGACAGCAATACCTACAATGAGCAGTTCTTC. Translation gives CASSLDSNTYNEQFF.

V gene TRBV28 combines with J gene TRBJ1-5; tentative D call: TRBD1 (5 bases). The CDR3 runs to 15 residues. Germline CDR1 and CDR2: MDHEN and SYDVKM. The V gene lost 7 bases and the J gene lost 0 bases, with 13 bases spanning the gap. CDR3 amino acids: CASKNGAYSNQPQHF. The CDR3 DNA sequence: TGTGCCAGCAAAAATGGGGCCTATAGCAATCAGCCCCAGCATTTT. Full variable domain (missing parts from reference TRBV28 and TRBJ1-5): DVKVTQSSRYLVKRTGEKVFLECVQDMDHENMFWYRQDPGLGLRLIYFSYDVKMKEKGDIPEGYSVSREKKERFSLILESASTNQTSMYLCASKNGAYSNQPQHFGDGTRLSIL.

The chain is built from TRBV9 and TRBJ1-3; the match to TRBD1 covers 8 bases. The CDR3 extends over 14 amino acids. Unmatched junction bases numbered 4, after V lost 4 bases and J lost 4 bases. CDR1 and CDR2 from the germline V gene are SGDLS and YYNGEE. CDR3 sequence (DNA): TGTGCCAGCAGCATCGGGACAGGAGGAAACACCATATATTTT. Protein product: CASSIGTGGNTIYF.

The chain couples TRBV7-2 to TRBJ1-4, with unresolved D. In germline, CDR1 is SGHTA, CDR2 FQGNSA. V was cut by 1 base and J by 4 bases, with 7 bases left in between. The length of the CDR3 is 14 residues. The CDR3 DNA follows: TGTGCCAGCAGCTTAGATACGGGTAATGAAAAACTGTTTTTT. As protein: CASSLDTGNEKLFF.

The gene calls are TRBV6-1 and TRBJ2-5; D remains ambiguous. The V end lost 1 base, the J end lost 5 bases, and 17 bases lay between the germline ends. Germline V gene lookup returns CDR1 MNHNS and CDR2 SASEGT. The CDR3 has 16 residues. CDR3 region: CASSEGLLRRTETQYF. CDR3 DNA: TGTGCCAGCAGTGAAGGATTACTCCGCCGTACGGAGACCCAGTACTTC.

The chain carries TRBV5-1 and TRBJ2-2; D is ambiguous. CDR3 length equals 12 residues. V gave up 5 bases and J gave up 0 bases, with 2 bases separating them. Germline loops: CDR1 SGHRS, CDR2 YFSETQ. The CDR3 protein is CASSTNTGELFF. DNA for the CDR3: TGCGCCAGCAGTACGAACACCGGGGAGCTGTTTTTT.

The sample holds one count of this clone. V gene TRBV4-1 combines with J gene TRBJ1-1; TRBD1 agrees at 9 bases. The germline gives CDR1 MGHRA, CDR2 YSYEKL. CDR3 length equals 14 residues. V was clipped by 4 bases and J by 6 bases; unmatched bases: 6. CDR3 DNA: TGCGCCAGCAGCCTAAGACAGGGGGTTGCTGAAGCTTTCTTT. Amino acids: CASSLRQGVAEAFF.

This chain connects TRBV4-2 to TRBJ2-5; possibly TRBD1 for D (6 bases). V was clipped by 0 bases and J by 0 bases, with 26 bases between them. The CDR3 extends over 21 amino acids. Germline CDR1 reads LGHNA; CDR2 reads YNFKEQ. The CDR3, as DNA: TGTGCCAGCAGCCAAGACCCCTACACCTCCCGGGGACATATGTACCAAGAGACCCAGTACTTC. Residues: CASSQDPYTSRGHMYQETQYF.

This rearrangement joins TRBV7-9 to TRBJ2-1; 12 positions agree with TRBD2. Unmatched junction bases numbered 5, after V lost 10 bases and J lost 4 bases. CDR1 is SEHNR, CDR2 FQNEAQ, per germline (reference sequence). The CDR3 is made up of 14 amino acids. CDR3 sequence: CATKTSGGYNEQFF. CDR3 coding DNA: TGTGCCACCAAGACTAGCGGGGGTTACAATGAGCAGTTCTTC.

This chain links TRBV2 with TRBJ2-5, with TRBD1 matching 9 bases. V was clipped by 1 base and J by 1 base; unmatched bases: 10. The CDR3 covers 18 residues. CDR1 and CDR2 from the germline V gene are SNHLY and FYNNEI. In DNA form, the CDR3 reads TGTGCCAGCAGTGAAGACAGGGGGCCTGAATCTGGCCAAGAGACCCAGTACTTC. This codes for CASSEDRGPESGQETQYF.

The chain uses TRBV28 and TRBJ2-5; 7 bases fit TRBD1. V was clipped by 6 bases and J by 1 base; unmatched bases: 5. CDR3 length: 14 residues. The germline gives CDR1 MDHEN, CDR2 SYDVKM. The CDR3 DNA reads TGTGCCAGCAGCTATAGACAGGGCCAAGAGACCCAGTACTTC. Its protein product is CASSYRQGQETQYF.

V gene TRBV21-1 combines with J gene TRBJ2-7; the D segment call TRBD1 is taken from the table without a DNA check. TRBV21-1 corresponds to a pseudogene. The CDR3 is 14 residues long. For the CDR3, the DNA is TGTGCCAGCAGCAAAGAGGACAGTACCTACGAGCAGTACTTC. Protein: CASSKEDSTYEQYF.

The chain links TRBV6-1 to TRBJ2-5; TRBD1 is a possible D gene (6 bases). Germline V lookup: CDR1 MNHNS, CDR2 SASEGT. There are 13 residues in the CDR3. Trimming stripped 3 bases from V and 7 bases from J, with 12 bases between. CDR3 nucleotide sequence: TGTGCCAGCAGTGACAGGGGAAACTGGACCCAGTACTTC. It specifies CASSDRGNWTQYF.

V is TRBV28 and J is TRBJ1-2, with 9 nucleotides matching TRBD1. Trimming removed 6 bases from V and 2 bases from J; junction bases left unmatched: 4. This CDR3 is 14 amino acids long. CDR1 is MDHEN and CDR2 is SYDVKM in the germline V gene. In DNA, the CDR3 is TGTGCCAGCAGCCGGGACAGGGAAAACTATGGCTACACCTTC. Protein sequence: CASSRDRENYGYTF.

The V call is TRBV5-1, the J call TRBJ1-4, with 8 bases aligning to TRBD1. The CDR3 runs 16 residues. J lost 3 bases, V lost 4 bases, and 8 bases had no gene match. The germline V gene encodes CDR1 SGHRS and CDR2 YFSETQ. DNA for the CDR3: TGCGCCAGCAGCCGCGACGGACAGGGAGCTAATGAAAAACTGTTTTTT. Translating it yields CASSRDGQGANEKLFF.

The chain has TRBV28 and TRBJ2-7; 10 bases align to TRBD1. V gave up 6 bases and J gave up 1 base; unmatched junction bases: 3. Looked up from germline, CDR1 is MDHEN and CDR2 is SYDVKM. CDR3 length: 14 residues. In DNA form, the CDR3 reads TGTGCCAGCAGAGGACAGGGGGGGTCCTACGAGCAGTACTTC. Protein: CASRGQGGSYEQYF.

The V and J genes are TRBV30 and TRBJ1-6; D is uncertain. The CDR3 has 15 amino acids. V was trimmed by 0 bases and J by 12 bases, leaving 18 bases between them. Germline V gene sequence: CDR1 GTSNPN, CDR2 SVGIG (reference sequence). The DNA for the CDR3 is TGTGCCTGGAGTGTAAACTCTCTGCGGTCCCGACCCCTCCACTTT. Its translation is CAWSVNSLRSRPLHF.